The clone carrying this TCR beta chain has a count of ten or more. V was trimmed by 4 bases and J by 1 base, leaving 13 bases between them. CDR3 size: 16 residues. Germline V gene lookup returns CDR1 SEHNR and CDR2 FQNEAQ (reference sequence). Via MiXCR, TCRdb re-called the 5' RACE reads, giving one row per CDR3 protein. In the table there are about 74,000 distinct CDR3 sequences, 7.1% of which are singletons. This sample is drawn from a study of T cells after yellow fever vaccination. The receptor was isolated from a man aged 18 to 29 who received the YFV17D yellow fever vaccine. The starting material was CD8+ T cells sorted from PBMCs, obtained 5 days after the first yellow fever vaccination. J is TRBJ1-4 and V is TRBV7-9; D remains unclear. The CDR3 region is CASSYSPQGTNEKLFF. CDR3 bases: TGTGCCAGCAGCTACTCTCCACAAGGAACTAATGAAAAACTGTTTTTT.